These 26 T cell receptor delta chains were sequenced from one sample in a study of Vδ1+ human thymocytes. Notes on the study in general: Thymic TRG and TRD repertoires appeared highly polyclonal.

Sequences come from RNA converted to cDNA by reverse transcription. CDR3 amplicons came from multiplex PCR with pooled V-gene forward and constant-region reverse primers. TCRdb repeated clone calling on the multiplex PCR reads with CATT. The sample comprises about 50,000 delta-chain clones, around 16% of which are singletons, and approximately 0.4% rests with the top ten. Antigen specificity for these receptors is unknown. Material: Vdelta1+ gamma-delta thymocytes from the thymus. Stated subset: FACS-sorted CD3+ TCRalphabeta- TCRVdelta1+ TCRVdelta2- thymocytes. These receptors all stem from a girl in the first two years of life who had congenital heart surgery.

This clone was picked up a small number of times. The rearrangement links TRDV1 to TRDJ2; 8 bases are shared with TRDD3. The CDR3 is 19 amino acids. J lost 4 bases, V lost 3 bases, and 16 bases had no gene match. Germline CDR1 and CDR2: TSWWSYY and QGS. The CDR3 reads CALGDPRDPWGISTAQLFF. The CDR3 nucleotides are TGTGCTCTTGGGGACCCCCGGGACCCTTGGGGGATCTCGACAGCACAACTCTTCTTT.

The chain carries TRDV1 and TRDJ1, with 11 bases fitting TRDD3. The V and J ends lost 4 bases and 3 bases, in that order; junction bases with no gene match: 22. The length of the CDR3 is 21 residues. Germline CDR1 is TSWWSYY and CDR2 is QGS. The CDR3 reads CALGGPAYPTLGDKTPDKLIF. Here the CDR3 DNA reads TGTGCTCTTGGGGGGCCTGCCTACCCAACACTGGGGGATAAGACACCCGATAAACTCATCTTT.

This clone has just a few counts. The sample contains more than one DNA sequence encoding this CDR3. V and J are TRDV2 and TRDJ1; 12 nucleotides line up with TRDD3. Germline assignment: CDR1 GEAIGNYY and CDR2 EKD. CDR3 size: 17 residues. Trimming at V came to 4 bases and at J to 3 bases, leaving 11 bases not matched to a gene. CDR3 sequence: CACDVLLGDTCADKLIF. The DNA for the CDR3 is TGTGCCTGTGATGTTTTACTGGGGGATACTTGCGCCGATAAACTCATCTTT.

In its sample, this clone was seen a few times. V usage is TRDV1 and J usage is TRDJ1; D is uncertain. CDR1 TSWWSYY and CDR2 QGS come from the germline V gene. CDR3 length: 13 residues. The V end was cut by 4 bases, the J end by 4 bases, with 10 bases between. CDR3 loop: CALGAYTNDKLIF. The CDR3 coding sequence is TGTGCTCTTGGGGCATATACTAACGATAAACTCATCTTT.

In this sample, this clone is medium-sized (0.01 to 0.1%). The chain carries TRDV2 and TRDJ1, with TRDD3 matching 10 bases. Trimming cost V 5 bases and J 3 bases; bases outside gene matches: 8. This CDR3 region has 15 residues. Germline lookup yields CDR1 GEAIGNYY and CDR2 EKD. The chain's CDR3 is CACGILGDSPDKLIF. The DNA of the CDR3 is TGTGCCTGTGGAATACTGGGGGATTCGCCCGATAAACTCATCTTT.

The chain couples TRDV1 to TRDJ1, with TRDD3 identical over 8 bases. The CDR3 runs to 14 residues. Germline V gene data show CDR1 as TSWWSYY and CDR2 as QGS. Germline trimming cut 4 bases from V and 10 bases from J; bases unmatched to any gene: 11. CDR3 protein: CALGGGRGIMGLIF. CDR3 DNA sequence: TGTGCTCTTGGGGGTGGCCGGGGGATAATGGGACTCATCTTT.

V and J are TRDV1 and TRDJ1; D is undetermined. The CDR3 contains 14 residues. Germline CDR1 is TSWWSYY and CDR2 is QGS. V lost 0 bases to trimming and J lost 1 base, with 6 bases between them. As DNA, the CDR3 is TGTGCTCTTGGGGAACTCCTAGCCACCGATAAACTCATCTTT. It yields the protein CALGELLATDKLIF.

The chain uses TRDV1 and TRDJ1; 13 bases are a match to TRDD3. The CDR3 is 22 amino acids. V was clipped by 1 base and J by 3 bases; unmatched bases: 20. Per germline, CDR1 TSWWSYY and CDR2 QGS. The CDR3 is CALGEPLCGSTGGYGRADKLIF. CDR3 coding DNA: TGTGCTCTTGGGGAACCCCTCTGCGGGAGTACTGGGGGATACGGTCGCGCCGATAAACTCATCTTT.

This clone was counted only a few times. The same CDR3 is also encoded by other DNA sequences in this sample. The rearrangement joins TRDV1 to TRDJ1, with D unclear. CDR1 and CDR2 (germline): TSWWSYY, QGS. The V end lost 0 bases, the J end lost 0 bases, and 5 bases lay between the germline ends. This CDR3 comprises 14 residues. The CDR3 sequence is CALGELVYTDKLIF. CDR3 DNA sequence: TGTGCTCTTGGGGAACTTGTGTACACCGATAAACTCATCTTT.

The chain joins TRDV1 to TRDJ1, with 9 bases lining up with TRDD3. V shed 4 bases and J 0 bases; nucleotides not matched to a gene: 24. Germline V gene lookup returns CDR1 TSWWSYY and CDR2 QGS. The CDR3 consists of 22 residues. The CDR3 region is CALGVWGLVRLGDLLYTDKLIF. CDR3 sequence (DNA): TGTGCTCTTGGGGTTTGGGGCCTTGTGAGACTGGGGGACCTCCTTTACACCGATAAACTCATCTTT.

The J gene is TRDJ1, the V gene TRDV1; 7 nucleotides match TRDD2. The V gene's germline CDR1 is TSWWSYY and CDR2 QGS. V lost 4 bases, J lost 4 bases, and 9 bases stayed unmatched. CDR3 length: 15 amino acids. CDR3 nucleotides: TGTGCTCTTGGGGCCTTCCTTGATGTTGGCGATAAACTCATCTTT. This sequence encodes CALGAFLDVGDKLIF.

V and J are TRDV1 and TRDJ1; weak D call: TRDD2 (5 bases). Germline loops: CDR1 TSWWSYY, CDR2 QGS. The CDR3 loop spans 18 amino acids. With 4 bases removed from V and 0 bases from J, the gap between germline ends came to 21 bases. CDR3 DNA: TGTGCTCTTGGGGGTATCCTCTTCCGGACTAAGTACACCGATAAACTCATCTTT. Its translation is CALGGILFRTKYTDKLIF.

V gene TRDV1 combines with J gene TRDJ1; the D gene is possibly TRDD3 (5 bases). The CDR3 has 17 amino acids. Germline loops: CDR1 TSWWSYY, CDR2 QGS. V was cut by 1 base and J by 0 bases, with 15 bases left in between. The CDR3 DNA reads TGTGCTCTTGGGGAACGAGGGGTACTGGTGTACACCGATAAACTCATCTTT. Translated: CALGERGVLVYTDKLIF.

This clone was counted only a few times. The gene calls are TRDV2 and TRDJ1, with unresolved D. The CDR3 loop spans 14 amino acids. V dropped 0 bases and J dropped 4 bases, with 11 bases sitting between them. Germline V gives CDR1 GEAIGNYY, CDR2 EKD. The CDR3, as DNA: TGTGCCTGTGACACCCGTACTTTGGTCGATAAACTCATCTTT. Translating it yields CACDTRTLVDKLIF.

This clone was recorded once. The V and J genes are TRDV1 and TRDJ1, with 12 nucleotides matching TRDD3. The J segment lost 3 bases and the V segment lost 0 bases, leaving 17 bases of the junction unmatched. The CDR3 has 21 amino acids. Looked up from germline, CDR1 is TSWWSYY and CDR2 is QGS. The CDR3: CALGELGPRLYWGIPSDKLIF. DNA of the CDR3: TGTGCTCTTGGGGAACTAGGGCCCCGCCTGTACTGGGGGATACCGTCCGATAAACTCATCTTT.

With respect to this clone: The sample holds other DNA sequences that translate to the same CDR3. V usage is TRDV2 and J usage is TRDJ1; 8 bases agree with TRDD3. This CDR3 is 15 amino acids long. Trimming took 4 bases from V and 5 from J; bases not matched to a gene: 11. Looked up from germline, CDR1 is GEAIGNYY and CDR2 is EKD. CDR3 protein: CACELGLGGYDKLIF. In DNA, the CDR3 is TGTGCCTGTGAATTGGGGCTGGGGGGATATGATAAACTCATCTTT.

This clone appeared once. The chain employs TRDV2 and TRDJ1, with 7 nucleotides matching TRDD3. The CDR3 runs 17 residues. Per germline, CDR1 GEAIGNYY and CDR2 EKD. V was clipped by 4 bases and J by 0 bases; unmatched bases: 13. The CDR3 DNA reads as TGTGCCTGTGATCCCTCCTGGGGGTCCCCACACACCGATAAACTCATCTTT. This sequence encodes CACDPSWGSPHTDKLIF.

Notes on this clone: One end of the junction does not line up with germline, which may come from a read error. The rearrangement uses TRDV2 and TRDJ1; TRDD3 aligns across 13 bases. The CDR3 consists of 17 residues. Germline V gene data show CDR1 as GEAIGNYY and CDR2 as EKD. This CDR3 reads CACDILFTGGYVDKPIF. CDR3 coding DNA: TGTGCCTGTGACATCCTATTTACTGGGGGATACGTCGATAAACCCATCTTT.

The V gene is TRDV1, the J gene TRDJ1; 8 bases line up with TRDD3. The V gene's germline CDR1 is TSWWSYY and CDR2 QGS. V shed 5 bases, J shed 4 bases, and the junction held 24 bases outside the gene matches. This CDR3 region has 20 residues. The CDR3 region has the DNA TGTGCTCTTGGGAATTGCCTAGCTACTGGGGGCGGCAGCCGCCGCGATAAACTCATCTTT. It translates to CALGNCLATGGGSRRDKLIF.

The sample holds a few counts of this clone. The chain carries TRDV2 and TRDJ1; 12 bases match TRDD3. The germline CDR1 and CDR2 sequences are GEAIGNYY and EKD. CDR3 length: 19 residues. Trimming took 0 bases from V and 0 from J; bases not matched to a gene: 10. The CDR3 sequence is CACDTDTYWGIPDTDKLIF. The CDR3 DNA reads TGTGCCTGTGACACCGACACATACTGGGGGATACCGGACACCGATAAACTCATCTTT.

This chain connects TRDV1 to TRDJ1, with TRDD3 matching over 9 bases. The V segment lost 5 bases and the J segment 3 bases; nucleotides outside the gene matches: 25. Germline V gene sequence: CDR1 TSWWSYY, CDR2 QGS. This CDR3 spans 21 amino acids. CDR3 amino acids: CALGPGAFLKAGGFGPDKLIF. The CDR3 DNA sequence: TGTGCTCTTGGGCCTGGGGCCTTCCTTAAGGCTGGGGGATTTGGCCCCGATAAACTCATCTTT.

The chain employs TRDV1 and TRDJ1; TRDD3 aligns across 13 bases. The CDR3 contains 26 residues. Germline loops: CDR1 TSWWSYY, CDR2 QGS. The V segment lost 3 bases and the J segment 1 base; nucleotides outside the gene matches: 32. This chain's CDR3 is CALGELRPIKLQILGDTRPFTDKLIF. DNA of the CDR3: TGTGCTCTTGGGGAGCTTCGTCCAATCAAGCTACAAATACTGGGGGATACGCGCCCTTTCACCGATAAACTCATCTTT.

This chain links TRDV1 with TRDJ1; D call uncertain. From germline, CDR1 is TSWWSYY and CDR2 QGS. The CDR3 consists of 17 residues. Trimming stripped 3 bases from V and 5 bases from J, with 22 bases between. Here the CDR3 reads CALGETSPPGVPDKLIF. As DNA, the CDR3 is TGTGCTCTTGGGGAGACTTCTCCCCCAGGAGTTCCGGATAAACTCATCTTT.

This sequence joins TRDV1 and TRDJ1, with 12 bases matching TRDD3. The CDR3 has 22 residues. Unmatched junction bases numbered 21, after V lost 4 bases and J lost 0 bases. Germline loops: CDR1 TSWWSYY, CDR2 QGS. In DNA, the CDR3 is TGTGCTCTTGGGGGAACCTTCCTACTAATACTGGGGGATACCCGGCACACCGATAAACTCATCTTT. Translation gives CALGGTFLLILGDTRHTDKLIF.

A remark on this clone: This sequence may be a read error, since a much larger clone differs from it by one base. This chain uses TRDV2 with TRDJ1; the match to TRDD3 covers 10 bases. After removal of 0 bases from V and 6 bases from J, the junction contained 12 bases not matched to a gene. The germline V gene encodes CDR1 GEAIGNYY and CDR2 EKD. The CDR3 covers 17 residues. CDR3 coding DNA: TGTGCCTGTGACACCGCAGCCGGTACTGGGGGATTCCATAAACTCATCTTT. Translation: CACDTAAGTGGFHKLIF.

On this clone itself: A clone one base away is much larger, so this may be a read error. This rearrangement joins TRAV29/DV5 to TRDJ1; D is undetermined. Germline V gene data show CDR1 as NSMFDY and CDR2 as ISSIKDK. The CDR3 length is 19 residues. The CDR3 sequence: CAVSVVLTVQLRYTDKLIF. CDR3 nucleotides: TGTGCAGTAAGCGTTGTCCTTACAGTACAGCTCAGGTACACCGATAAACTCATCTTT. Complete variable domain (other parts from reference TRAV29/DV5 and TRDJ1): DQQVKQNSPSLSVQEGRISILNCDYTNSMFDYFLWYKKYPAEGPTFLISISSIKDKNEDGRFTVFLNKSAKHLSLHIVPSQPGDSAVYFCAVSVVLTVQLRYTDKLIFGKGTRVTVEP.